This TCR beta chain comes out of a study of shared clonotypes between healthy human individuals. There are 16 residues in the CDR3. Germline V gene data show CDR1 as SGHKS and CDR2 as YYEKEE (reference sequence). The V segment lost 2 bases and the J segment 6 bases; nucleotides outside the gene matches: 10. Assay: immunoSEQ multiplex PCR; the TCRdb copy retains only in-frame clones and omits some. This table has about 1.5 million clones, around 98% appearing once. The sample consisted of naive CD4+ T cells sorted from blood. Subset in this sample: CD45RA+ positively selected. The V call is TRBV5-5, the J call TRBJ2-2, with 7 bases that match TRBD1. This clonotype originated in a man aged 25 to 40 in good health. DNA for the CDR3: TGTGCCAGCAGCTTTGGTCAGGGGGTTTGGGCCGGGGAGCTGTTTTTT. Translation: CASSFGQGVWAGELFF.